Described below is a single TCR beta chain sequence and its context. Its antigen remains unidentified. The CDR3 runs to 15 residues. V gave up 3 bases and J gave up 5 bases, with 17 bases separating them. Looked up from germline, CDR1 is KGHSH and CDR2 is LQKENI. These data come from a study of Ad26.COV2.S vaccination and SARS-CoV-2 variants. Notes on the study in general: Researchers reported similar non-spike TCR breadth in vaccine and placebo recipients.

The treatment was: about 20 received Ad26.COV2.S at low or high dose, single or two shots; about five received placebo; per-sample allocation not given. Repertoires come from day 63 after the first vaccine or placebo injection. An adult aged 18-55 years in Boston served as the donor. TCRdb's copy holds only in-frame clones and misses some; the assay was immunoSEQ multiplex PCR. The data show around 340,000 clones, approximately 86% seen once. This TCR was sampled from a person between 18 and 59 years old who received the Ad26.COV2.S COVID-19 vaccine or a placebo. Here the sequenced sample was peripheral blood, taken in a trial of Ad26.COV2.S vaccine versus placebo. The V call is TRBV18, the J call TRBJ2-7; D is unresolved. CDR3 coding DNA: TGTGCCAGCTCACCGCCGTCCCAGATAGGCCACGAGCAGTACTTC. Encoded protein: CASSPPSQIGHEQYF. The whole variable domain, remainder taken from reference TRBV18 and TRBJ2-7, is NAGVMQNPRHLVRRRGQEARLRCSPMKGHSHVYWYRQLPEEGLKFMVYLQKENIIDESGMPKERFSAEFPKEGPSILRIQQVVRGDSAAYFCASSPPSQIGHEQYFGPGTRLTVT.